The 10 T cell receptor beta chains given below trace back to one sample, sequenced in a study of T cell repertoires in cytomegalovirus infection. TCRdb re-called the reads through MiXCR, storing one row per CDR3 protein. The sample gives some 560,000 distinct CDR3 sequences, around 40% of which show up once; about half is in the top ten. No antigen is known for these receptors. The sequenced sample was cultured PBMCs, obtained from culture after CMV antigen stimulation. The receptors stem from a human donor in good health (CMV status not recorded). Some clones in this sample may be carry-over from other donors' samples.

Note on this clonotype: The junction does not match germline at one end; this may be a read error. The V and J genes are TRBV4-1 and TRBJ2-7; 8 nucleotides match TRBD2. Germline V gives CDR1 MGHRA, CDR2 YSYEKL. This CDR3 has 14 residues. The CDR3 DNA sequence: TGTGCCAGCAGCCAAGCGGGGGTGTCCTACGAGCAGTACTTC. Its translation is CASSQAGVSYEQYF.

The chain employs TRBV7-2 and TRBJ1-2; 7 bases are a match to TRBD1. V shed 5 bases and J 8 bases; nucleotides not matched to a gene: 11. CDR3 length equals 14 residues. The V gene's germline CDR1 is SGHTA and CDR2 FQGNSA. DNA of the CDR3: TGTGCCAGCAGCCCATCCTGGGGAGGGGGCGGCTACACCTTC. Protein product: CASSPSWGGGGYTF.

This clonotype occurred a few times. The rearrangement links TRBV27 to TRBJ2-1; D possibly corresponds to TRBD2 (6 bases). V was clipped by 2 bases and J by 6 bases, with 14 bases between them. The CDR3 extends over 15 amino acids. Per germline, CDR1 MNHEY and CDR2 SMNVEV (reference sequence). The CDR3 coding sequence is TGTGCCAGCAGTTTAGGGAGGCCTTTGATCAATGAGCAGTTCTTC. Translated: CASSLGRPLINEQFF.

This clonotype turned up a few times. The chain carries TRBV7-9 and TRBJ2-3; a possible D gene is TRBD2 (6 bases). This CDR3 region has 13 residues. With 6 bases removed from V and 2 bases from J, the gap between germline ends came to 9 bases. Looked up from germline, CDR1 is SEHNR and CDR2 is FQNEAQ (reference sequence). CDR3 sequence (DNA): TGTGCCAGCAGACGGGACTCCACAGATACGCAGTATTTT. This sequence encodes CASRRDSTDTQYF. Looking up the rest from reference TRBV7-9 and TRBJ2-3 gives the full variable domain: DTGVSQNPRHKITKRGQNVTFRCDPISEHNRLYWYRQTLGQGPEFLTYFQNEAQLEKSRLLSDRFSAERPKGSFSTLEIQRTEQGDSAMYLCASRRDSTDTQYFGPGTRLTVL.

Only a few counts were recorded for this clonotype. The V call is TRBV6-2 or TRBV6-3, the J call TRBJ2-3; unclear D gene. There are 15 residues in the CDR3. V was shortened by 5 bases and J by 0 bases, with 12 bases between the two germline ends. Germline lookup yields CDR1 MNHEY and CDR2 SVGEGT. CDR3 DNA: TGTGCCAGCAGTCCACTGGGAATCAGCACAGATACGCAGTATTTT. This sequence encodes CASSPLGISTDTQYF.

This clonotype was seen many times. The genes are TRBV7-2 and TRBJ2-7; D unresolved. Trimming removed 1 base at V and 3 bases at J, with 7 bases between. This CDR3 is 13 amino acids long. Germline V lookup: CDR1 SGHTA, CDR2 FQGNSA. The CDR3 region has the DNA TGTGCCAGCAGCTTAGGAGGAGTCTACGAGCAGTACTTC. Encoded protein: CASSLGGVYEQYF.

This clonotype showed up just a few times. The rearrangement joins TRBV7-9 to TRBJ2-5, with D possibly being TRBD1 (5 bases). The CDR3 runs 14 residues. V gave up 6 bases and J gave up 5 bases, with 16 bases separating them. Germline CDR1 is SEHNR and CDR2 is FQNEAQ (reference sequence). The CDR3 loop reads CASSPTAPGETQYF. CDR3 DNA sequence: TGTGCCAGCAGTCCGACAGCCCCTGGGGAGACCCAGTACTTC.

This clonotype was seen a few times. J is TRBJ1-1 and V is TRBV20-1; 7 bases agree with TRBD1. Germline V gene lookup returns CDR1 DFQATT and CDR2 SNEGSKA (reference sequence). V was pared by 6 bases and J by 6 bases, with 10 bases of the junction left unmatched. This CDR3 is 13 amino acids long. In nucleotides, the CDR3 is TGCAGTGCGAGCGACAGGGCGGCGTCTGAAGCTTTCTTT. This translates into CSASDRAASEAFF.

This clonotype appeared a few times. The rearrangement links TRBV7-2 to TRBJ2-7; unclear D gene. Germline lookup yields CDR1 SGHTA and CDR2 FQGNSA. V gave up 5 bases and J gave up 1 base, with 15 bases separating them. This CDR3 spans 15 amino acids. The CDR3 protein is CASSPDGHRSYEQYF. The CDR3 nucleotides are TGTGCCAGCAGCCCCGACGGCCACCGGTCCTACGAGCAGTACTTC.

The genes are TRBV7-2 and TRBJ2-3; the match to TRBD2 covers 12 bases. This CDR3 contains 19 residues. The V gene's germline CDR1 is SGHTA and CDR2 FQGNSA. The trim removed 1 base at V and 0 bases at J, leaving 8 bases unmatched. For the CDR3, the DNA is TGTGCCAGCAGCTTAGACGGTCCACTAGCGGGAGGTAGCACAGATACGCAGTATTTT. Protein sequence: CASSLDGPLAGGSTDTQYF. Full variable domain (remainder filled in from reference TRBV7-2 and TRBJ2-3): GAGVSQSPSNKVTEKGKDVELRCDPISGHTALYWYRQSLGQGLEFLIYFQGNSAPDKSGLPSDRFSAERTGGSVSTLTIQRTQQEDSAVYLCASSLDGPLAGGSTDTQYFGPGTRLTVL.